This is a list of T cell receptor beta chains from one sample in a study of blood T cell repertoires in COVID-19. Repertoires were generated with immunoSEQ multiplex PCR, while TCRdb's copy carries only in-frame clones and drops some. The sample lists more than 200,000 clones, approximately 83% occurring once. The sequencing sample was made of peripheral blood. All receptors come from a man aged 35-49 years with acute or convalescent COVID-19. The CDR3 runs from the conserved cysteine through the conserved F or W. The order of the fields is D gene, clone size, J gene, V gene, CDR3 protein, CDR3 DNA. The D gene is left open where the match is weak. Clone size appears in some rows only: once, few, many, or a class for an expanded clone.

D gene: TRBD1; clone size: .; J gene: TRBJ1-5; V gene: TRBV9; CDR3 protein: CASSTGQGWEQPQHF; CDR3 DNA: TGTGCCAGCAGCACGGGACAGGGGTGGGAACAGCCCCAGCATTTT
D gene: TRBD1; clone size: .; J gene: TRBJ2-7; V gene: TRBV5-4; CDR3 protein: CASSLLTGGMYEQYF; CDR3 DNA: TGTGCCAGCAGCTTGTTAACAGGGGGCATGTACGAGCAGTACTTC
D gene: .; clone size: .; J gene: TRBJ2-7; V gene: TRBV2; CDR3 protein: CATQGGSYEQYF; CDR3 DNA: TGTGCCACTCAAGGCGGGTCCTACGAGCAGTACTTC
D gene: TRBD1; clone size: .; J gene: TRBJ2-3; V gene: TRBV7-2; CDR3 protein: CASSSSQGQGTDTQYF; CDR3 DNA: TGTGCCAGCAGCTCTAGTCAAGGACAGGGCACAGATACGCAGTATTTT
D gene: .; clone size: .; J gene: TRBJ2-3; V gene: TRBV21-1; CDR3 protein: CASSSSGTGVTDTQYF; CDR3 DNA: TGTGCCAGCAGCTCCTCCGGGACAGGGGTCACAGATACGCAGTATTTT
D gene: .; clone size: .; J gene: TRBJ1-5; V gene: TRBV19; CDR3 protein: CASSTRRGPNQPQHF; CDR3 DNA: TGTGCCAGTAGTACCAGGCGGGGGCCGAATCAGCCCCAGCATTTT
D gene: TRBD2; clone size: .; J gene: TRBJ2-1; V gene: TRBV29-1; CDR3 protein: CSVGLAGLEFF; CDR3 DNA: TGCAGCGTCGGACTAGCGGGATTGGAGTTCTTC
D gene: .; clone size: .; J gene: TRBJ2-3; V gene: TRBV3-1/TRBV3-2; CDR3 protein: CASSQEEGAEVADTQYF; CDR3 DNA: TGTGCCAGCAGCCAAGAGGAGGGGGCGGAAGTGGCAGATACGCAGTATTTT
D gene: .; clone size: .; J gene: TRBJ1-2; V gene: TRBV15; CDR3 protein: CATSARTVGYTF; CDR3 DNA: TGTGCCACCAGCGCCCGGACAGTTGGCTACACCTTC
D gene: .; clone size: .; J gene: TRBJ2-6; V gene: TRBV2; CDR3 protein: CASSESRGANVLTF; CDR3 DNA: TGTGCCAGCAGTGAATCTAGGGGGGCCAACGTCCTGACTTTC
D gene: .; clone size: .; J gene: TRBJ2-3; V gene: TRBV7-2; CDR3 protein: CASSGQSTDTQYF; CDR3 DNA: TGTGCCAGCAGCGGACAAAGCACAGATACGCAGTATTTT
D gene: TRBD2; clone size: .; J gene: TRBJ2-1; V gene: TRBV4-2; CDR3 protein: CASSQDPQTSGTNEQFF; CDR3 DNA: TGTGCCAGCAGCCAAGATCCCCAGACTAGCGGCACAAATGAGCAGTTCTTC
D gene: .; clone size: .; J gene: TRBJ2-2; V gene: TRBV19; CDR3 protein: CASSIALARGELFF; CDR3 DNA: TGTGCCAGTAGTATAGCACTAGCTCGCGGGGAGCTGTTTTTT
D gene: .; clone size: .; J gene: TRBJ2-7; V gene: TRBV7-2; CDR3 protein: CASSLGTFSYEQYF; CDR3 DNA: TGTGCCAGCAGCTTAGGGACATTCTCCTACGAGCAGTACTTC
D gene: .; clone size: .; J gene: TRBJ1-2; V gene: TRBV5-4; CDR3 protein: CASSLIQDRLYGYTF; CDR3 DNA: TGTGCCAGCAGCTTGATCCAGGATCGCCTTTATGGCTACACCTTC
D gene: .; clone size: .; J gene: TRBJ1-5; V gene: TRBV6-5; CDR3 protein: CASRAGVSNQPQHF; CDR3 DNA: TGTGCCAGCAGGGCAGGGGTTAGCAATCAGCCCCAGCATTTT
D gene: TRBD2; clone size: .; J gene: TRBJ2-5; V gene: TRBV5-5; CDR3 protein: CASSSGLAGPQETQYF; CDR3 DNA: TGTGCCAGCAGCTCCGGACTAGCGGGGCCACAAGAGACCCAGTACTTC
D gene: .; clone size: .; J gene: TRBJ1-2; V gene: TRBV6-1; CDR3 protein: CASSEFTGPNYGYTF; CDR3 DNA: TGTGCCAGCAGTGAATTCACAGGACCCAACTATGGCTACACCTTC
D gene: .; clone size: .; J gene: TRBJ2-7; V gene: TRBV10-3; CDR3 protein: CAIGGTGTGTYEQYF; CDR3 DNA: TGTGCCATCGGAGGGACCGGGACTGGGACCTACGAGCAGTACTTC
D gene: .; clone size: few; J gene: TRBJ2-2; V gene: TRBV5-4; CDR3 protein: CASSLESGAGELFF; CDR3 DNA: TGTGCCAGCAGCTTGGAATCGGGGGCCGGGGAGCTGTTTTTT
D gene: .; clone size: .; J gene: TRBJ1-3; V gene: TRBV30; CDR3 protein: CAWSGGGGNTIYF; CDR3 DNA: TGTGCCTGGAGTGGCGGGGGTGGAAACACCATATATTTT
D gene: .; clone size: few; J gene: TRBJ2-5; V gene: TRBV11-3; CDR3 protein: CASSLGRESGAETQYF; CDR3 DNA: TGTGCCAGCAGCCTAGGTCGGGAATCGGGCGCGGAGACCCAGTACTTC
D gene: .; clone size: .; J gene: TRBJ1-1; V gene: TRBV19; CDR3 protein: CASSIGLGNRDEAFF; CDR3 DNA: TGTGCCAGTAGTATAGGTTTGGGGAACAGGGACGAAGCTTTCTTT
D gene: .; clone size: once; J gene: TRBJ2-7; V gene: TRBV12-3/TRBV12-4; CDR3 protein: CASSFGRDYEQYF; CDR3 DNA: TGTGCCAGCAGTTTCGGCAGGGACTACGAGCAGTACTTC
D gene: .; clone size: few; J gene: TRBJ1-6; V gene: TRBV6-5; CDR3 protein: CASSRVSSYNSPLHF; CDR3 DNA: TGTGCCAGCAGCCGCGTAAGCTCCTATAATTCACCCCTCCACTTT
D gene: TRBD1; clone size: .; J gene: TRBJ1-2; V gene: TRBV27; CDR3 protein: CASSFRGRSGYTF; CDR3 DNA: TGTGCCAGCAGTTTCAGGGGGCGCTCTGGCTACACCTTC
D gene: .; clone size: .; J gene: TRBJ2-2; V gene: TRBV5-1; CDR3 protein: CASSLSGLRGGELFF; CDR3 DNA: TGCGCCAGCAGCTTGTCCGGGCTCCGGGGCGGGGAGCTGTTTTTT
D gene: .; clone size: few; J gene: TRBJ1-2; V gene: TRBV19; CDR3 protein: CASSTRGGAHGYTF; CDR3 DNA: TGTGCCAGTAGTACTCGCGGGGGGGCGCATGGCTACACCTTC
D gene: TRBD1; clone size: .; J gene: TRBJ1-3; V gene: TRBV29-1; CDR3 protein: CSVTTGGANTIYF; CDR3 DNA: TGCAGCGTTACTACAGGGGGGGCAAACACCATATATTTT
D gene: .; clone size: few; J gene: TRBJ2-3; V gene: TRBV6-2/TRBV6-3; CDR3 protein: CASSPSASTDTQYF; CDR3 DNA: TGTGCCAGCAGTCCCAGCGCTAGCACAGATACGCAGTATTTT
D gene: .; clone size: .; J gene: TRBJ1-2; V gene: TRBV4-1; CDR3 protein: CASSQDSAAMGYTF; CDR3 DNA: TGCGCCAGCAGCCAAGATTCGGCGGCTATGGGCTACACCTTC
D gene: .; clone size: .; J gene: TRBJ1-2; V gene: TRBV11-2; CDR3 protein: CASRGTGAGPLSNYGYTF; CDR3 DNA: TGTGCCAGCAGGGGTACCGGAGCAGGGCCCCTTTCTAACTATGGCTACACCTTC
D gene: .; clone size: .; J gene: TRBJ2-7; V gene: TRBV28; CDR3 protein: CASSLSRQGSYEQYF; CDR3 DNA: TGTGCCAGCAGTTTAAGTCGTCAGGGGAGCTACGAGCAGTACTTC
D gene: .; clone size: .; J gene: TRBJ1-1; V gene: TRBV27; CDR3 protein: CASSLGGSPTEAFF; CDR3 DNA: TGTGCCAGCAGTTTGGGGGGATCTCCGACTGAAGCTTTCTTT
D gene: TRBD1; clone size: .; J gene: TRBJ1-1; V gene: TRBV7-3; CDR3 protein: CASSLNAGGTTEAFF; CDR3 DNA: TGTGCCAGCAGCTTAAACGCAGGGGGGACCACTGAAGCTTTCTTT
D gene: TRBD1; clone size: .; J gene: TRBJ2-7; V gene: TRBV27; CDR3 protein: CASSYLGQNAYEQYF; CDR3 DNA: TGTGCCAGCAGTTATTTGGGACAGAATGCCTACGAGCAGTACTTC
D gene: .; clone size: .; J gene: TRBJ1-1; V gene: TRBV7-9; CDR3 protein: CASSLNTGDTEAFF; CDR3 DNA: TGTGCCAGCAGCTTAAACACGGGGGACACTGAAGCTTTCTTT
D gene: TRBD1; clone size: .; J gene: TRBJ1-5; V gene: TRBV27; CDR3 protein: CASSQDTGGNQPQHF; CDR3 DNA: TGTGCCAGCAGTCAAGATACAGGGGGCAATCAGCCCCAGCATTTT
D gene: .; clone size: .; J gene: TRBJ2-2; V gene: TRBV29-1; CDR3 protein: CSVGMAGGKKELFF; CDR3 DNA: TGCAGCGTTGGTATGGCAGGAGGGAAAAAGGAGCTGTTTTTT
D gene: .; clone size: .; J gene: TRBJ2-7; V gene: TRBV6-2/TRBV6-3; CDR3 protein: CASSYGDEQYF; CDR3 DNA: TGTGCCAGCAGTTACGGAGATGAGCAGTACTTC
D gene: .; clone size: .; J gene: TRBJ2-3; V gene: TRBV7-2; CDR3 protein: CASSARVDTQYF; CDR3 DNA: TGTGCCAGCAGCGCGAGGGTGGATACGCAGTATTTT
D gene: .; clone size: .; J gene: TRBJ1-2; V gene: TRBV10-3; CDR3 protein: CATRLRANYGYTF; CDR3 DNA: TGTGCCACCCGACTCCGAGCTAACTATGGCTACACCTTC
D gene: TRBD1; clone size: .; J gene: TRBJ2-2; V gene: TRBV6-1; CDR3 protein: CASSEMYGTGYTGELFF; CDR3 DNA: TGTGCCAGCAGTGAGATGTACGGGACAGGGTACACCGGGGAGCTGTTTTTT
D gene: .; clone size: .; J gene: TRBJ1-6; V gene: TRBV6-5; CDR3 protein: CASSYVEGDSPLHF; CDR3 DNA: TGTGCCAGCAGTTACGTCGAAGGGGATTCACCCCTCCACTTT
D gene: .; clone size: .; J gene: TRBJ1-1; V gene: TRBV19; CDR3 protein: CASSISRQGHTEAFF; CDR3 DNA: TGTGCCAGTAGTATTAGCCGTCAGGGGCACACTGAAGCTTTCTTT
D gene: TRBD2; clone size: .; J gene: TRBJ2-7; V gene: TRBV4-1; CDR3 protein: CASSQASIAGGGFYEQYF; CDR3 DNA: TGCGCCAGCAGCCAAGCGAGCATTGCGGGCGGGGGGTTCTACGAGCAGTACTTC
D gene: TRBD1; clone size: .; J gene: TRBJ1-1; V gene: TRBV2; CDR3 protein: CASSVKQGATEAFF; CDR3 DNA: TGTGCCAGCAGTGTGAAACAGGGGGCCACTGAAGCTTTCTTT
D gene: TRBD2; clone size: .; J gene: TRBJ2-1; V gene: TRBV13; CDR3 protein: CASSFRLVAGASDSYNEQFF; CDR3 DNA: TGTGCCAGCAGCTTTCGGTTGGTAGCGGGAGCTAGTGACTCCTACAATGAGCAGTTCTTC
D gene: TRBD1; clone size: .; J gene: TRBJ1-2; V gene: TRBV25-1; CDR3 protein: CASKGGGYGYTF; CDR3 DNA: TGTGCCAGCAAAGGGGGCGGCTATGGCTACACCTTC
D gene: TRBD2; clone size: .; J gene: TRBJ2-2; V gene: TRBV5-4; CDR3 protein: CASSLPSGRGSGELFF; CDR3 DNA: TGTGCCAGCAGCTTACCTAGCGGGAGAGGTTCTGGGGAGCTGTTTTTT
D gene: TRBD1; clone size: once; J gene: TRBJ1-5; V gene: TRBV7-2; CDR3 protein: CASSGQGGNNQPQHF; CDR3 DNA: TGTGCCAGCAGCGGACAGGGAGGGAACAATCAGCCCCAGCATTTT
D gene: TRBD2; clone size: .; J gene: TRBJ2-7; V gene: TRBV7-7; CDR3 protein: CASSPTQASGIAGEQYF; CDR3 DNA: TGTGCCAGCAGCCCGACCCAAGCTAGCGGGATTGCGGGTGAGCAGTACTTC
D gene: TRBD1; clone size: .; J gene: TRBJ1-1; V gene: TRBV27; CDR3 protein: CASSLNFGQGSTEAFF; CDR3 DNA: TGTGCCAGCAGTTTAAATTTTGGACAGGGGTCCACTGAAGCTTTCTTT
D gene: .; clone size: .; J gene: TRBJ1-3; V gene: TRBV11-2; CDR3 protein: CASSLSEGSSGNTIYF; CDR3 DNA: TGTGCCAGCAGCTTATCGGAGGGAAGCTCTGGAAACACCATATATTTT
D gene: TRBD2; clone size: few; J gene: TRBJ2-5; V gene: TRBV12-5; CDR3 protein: CASGLVSGGTQYF; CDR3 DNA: TGTGCTAGTGGTTTGGTATCGGGGGGGACCCAGTACTTC
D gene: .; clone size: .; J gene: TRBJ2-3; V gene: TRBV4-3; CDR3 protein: CASSQDRGGGVADTQYF; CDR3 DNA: TGCGCCAGCAGCCAAGATAGGGGAGGGGGGGTCGCAGATACGCAGTATTTT
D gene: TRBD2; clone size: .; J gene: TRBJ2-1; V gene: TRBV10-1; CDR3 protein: CASGHWTSGSYNEQFF; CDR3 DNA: TGCGCCAGCGGCCACTGGACTAGCGGATCCTACAATGAGCAGTTCTTC
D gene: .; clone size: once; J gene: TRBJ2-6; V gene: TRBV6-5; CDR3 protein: CASTTAGANVLTF; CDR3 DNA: TGTGCCAGCACTACCGCTGGGGCCAACGTCCTGACTTTC
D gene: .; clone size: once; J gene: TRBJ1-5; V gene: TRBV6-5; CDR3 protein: CASRLDGKEGQPQHF; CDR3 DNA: TGTGCCAGCAGACTGGACGGGAAGGAGGGTCAGCCCCAGCATTTT
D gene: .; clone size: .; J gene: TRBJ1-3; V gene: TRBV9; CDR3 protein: CASSTPLEGNTIYF; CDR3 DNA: TGTGCCAGCAGCACGCCCCTTGAGGGAAACACCATATATTTT